This T cell receptor (beta chain) was recovered during a study of vaccination effects on CD4 cells after COVID-19 (dated by TCRdb to 2022 to 2024). Regarding the study in general: Participants received two doses of either the BNT162b2 or the mRNA-1273 mRNA SARS-CoV-2 vaccine. In both COVID-19 convalescent patients and infection-naive vaccine recipients, the study compared SARS-CoV-2 spike-specific CD4+ TCR repertoires from before mRNA vaccination with those from after it. A total of more than 8 COVID-19 convalescent patients and a handful of SARS-CoV-2-naive healthy vaccine recipients were included in the full study. The Oncomine TCR Beta short-read assay on an Illumina iSeq 100 was used to sequence cultures from other donors in the study. The study at large found these results: Both infection-induced and vaccine-induced clones contracted markedly at late post-vaccination timepoints, which is consistent with waning T cell responses. In healthy vaccine recipients, vaccine-induced clones were almost all SARS-CoV-2 mono-reactive, with only 1 of 255 cross-reactive with common cold coronaviruses. Limitations of the study were the small number of convalescent patients and the absence of early post-infection timepoints.

In the germline V gene, CDR1 corresponds to SGHDT and CDR2 to YYEEEE. Including cysteine and phenylalanine, the CDR3 has 15 amino acids. CDR3 DNA is the only sequence kept; it has 45 bases, read in frame from the first base. Trimming takes 3 bases off V and 0 bases off J; junction bases not matched to a gene: 4. The ViraFEST assay stimulated PBMC with viral peptide pools and then used TCR sequencing to identify antigen-specific CD4+ T cell clonotypes by expansion. After less than 13 days of culture, CD4+ T cells were isolated with the EasySep CD4+ T cell isolation kit. None of the healthy vaccine recipients had a prior SARS-CoV-2 infection, which was confirmed by nucleocapsid antibody tests that came back negative both before and after vaccination. Each well held under 2.5 million PBMC cultured in IMDM containing about 5.5% human AB serum, 8.5 to 10 IU/ml IL-2 and gentamicin, along with approximately 10 ug/ml peptides. On days 3 and 7, half of the culture medium was replaced with fresh IL-2-containing medium. Each peptide stimulation condition was cultured in triplicate wells unless otherwise noted. PBMC were separated from whole blood using Ficoll-Paque Plus gradient centrifugation and were then either cryopreserved at -140C or used fresh. The overlapping peptide pools covered the spike proteins of SARS-CoV-2 and of the common cold coronaviruses HCoV-NL63, HCoV-OC43 and HCoV-229E. Genomic DNA was extracted from cultured CD4+ T cells with the QIAamp micro DNA kit.

Of note for this clone: There is no known antigen for this receptor. No base quality values were provided; no much bigger clone lies one nucleotide off.

Receptors were amplified or captured by the immunoSEQ multiplex PCR assay. TCR beta CDR3 sequencing was performed on DNA from the cultured, isolated CD4+ T cells. The original methods were these. Non-productive TCR sequences were removed and reads were trimmed to the CDR3 region, keeping CDR3s of at least 7 amino acids. Antigen-specific clonotypes were identified using the MANAFEST web app by comparison of expansion in peptide wells against reference cultures. To count as positive, a clone had to show expansion at FDR<0.05 compared with the reference and with all other wells, an odds ratio above 5, and a frequency above 0.1% in two replicate wells. Cross-reactive clonotypes were defined as significantly expanded in SARS-CoV-2 spike wells and in at least one common cold coronavirus spike condition. Levenshtein distance calculated with the stringdist R package was used to assess CDR3 similarity, and unrooted trees were constructed with ape in R 3.6.1. What TCRdb holds here is the immuneACCESS table cut down to in-frame rearrangements. Part of the clones is not present; checked against another copy, under half of the missing clones reflect an unresolved V gene, and the others are unexplained. That table is the source of V, J and clone size, and D and trimming were worked out from the DNA. This sample lists about 24,000 clones; about 71% were detected once. Of the sample, around an eighth is held by the ten largest clones.

The clonotype was recovered from a human donor who received a COVID-19 vaccine. Source: CD4+ T cells from PBMCs cultured with HCoV-OC43 spike peptides, taken before COVID-19 vaccination. The sample's cell subset or site, from its label and the paper: HCoV-OC43 spike overlapping peptide pool stimulation. The V and J genes are TRBV5-6 and TRBJ1-1, with TRBD1 identical over 8 junction bases. The bases read TGTGCCAGCAGCTGGGGGGGACAGGTGAACACTGAAGCTTTCTTT. It encodes CASSWGGQVNTEAFF.